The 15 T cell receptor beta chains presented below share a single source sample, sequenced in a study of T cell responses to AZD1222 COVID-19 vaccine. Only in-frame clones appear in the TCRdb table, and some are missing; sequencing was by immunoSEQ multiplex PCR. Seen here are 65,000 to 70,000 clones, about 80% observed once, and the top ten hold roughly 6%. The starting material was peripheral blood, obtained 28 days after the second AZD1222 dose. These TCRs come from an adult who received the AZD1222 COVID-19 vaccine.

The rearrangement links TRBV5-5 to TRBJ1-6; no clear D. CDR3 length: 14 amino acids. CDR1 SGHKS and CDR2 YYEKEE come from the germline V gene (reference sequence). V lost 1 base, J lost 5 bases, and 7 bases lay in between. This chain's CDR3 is CASSLWQDNSPLHF. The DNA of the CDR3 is TGTGCCAGCAGCTTGTGGCAGGATAATTCACCCCTCCACTTT.

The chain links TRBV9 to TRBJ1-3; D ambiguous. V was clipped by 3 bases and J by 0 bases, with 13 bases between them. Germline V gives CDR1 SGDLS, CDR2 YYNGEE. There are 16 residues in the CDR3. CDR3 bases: TGTGCCAGCAGCGCTCATTTATCGAGCTCTGGAAACACCATATATTTT. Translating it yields CASSAHLSSSGNTIYF.

The CDR3 reads CASSSERQGAADTQYF. The DNA of the CDR3 is TGCGCCAGCAGCTCCGAACGACAGGGGGCCGCAGATACGCAGTATTTT. The chain couples TRBV5-1 to TRBJ2-3; 10 nucleotides align to TRBD1. The CDR3 has 16 amino acids. Germline V gene sequence: CDR1 SGHRS, CDR2 YFSETQ. V lost 3 bases and J lost 4; bases outside the gene matches: 8.

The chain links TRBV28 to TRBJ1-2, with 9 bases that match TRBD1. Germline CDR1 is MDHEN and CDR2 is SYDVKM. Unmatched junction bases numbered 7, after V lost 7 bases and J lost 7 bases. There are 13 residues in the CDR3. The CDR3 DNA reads TGTGCCAGCAAGATTACAGGGGGCGCTGGCTACACCTTC. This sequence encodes CASKITGGAGYTF.

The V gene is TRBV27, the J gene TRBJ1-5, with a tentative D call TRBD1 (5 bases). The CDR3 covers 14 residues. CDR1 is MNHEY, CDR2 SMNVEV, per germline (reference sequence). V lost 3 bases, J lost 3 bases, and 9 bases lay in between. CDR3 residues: CASSLEGNNQPQHF. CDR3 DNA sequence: TGTGCCAGCAGTTTGGAGGGGAACAATCAGCCCCAGCATTTT.

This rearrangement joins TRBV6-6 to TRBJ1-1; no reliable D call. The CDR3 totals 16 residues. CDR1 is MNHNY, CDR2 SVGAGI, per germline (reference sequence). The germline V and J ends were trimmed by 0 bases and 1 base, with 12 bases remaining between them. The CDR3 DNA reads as TGTGCCAGCAGTTACTCAACCGGGCAGCAGAACACTGAAGCTTTCTTT. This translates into CASSYSTGQQNTEAFF.

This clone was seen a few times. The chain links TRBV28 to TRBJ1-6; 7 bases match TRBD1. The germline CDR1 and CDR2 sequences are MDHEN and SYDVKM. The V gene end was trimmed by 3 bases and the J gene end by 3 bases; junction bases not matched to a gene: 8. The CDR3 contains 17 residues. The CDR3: CASSFGTAPIYNSPLHF. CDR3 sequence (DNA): TGTGCCAGCAGTTTCGGGACAGCACCTATCTATAATTCACCCCTCCACTTT.

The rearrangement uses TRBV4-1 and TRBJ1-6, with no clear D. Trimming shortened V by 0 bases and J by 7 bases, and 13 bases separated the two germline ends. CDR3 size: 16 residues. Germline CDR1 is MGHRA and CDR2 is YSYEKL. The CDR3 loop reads CASSQEGWRSNSPLHF. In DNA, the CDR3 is TGCGCCAGCAGCCAAGAGGGTTGGAGAAGCAATTCACCCCTCCACTTT.

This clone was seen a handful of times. The CDR3 protein is CASRVLQGPYEQYF. In DNA form, the CDR3 reads TGTGCCAGCAGAGTCTTACAGGGTCCCTACGAGCAGTACTTC. This rearrangement joins TRBV27 to TRBJ2-7; D possibly corresponds to TRBD1 (6 bases). V was pared by 6 bases and J by 2 bases, with 14 bases between. Germline CDR1 and CDR2: MNHEY and SMNVEV (reference sequence). The CDR3 length is 14 residues.

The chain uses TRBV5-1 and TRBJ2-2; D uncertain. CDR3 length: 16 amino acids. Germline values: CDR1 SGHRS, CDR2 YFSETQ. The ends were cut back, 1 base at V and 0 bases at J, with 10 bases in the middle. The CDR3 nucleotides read TGCGCCAGCAGCTTGCTTCAGCGACCGAACACCGGGGAGCTGTTTTTT. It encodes CASSLLQRPNTGELFF.

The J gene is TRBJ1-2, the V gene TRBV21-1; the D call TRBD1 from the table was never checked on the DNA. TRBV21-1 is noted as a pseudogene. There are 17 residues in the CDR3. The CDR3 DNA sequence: TGTGCCAGCAGCATAGGGGCAGGCTCCTTAAGGGACTATGGCTACACCTTC. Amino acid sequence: CASSIGAGSLRDYGYTF.

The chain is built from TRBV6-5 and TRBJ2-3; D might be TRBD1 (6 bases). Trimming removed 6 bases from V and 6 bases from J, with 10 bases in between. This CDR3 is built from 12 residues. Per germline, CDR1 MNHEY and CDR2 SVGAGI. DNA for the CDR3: TGTGCCAGCAGACAGGGATGGGATACGCAGTATTTT. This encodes CASRQGWDTQYF.

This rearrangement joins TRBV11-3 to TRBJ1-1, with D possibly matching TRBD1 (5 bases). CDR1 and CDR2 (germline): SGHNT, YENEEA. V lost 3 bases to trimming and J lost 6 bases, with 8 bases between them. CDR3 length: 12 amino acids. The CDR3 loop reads CASSFQGAEAFF. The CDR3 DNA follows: TGTGCCAGCAGCTTCCAGGGTGCTGAAGCTTTCTTT.

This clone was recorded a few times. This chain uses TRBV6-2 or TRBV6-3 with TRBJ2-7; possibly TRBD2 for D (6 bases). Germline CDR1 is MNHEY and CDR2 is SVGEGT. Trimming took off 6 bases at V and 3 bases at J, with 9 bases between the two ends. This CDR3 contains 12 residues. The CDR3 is CASSGGFYEQYF. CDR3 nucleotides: TGTGCCAGCAGCGGGGGATTCTACGAGCAGTACTTC.

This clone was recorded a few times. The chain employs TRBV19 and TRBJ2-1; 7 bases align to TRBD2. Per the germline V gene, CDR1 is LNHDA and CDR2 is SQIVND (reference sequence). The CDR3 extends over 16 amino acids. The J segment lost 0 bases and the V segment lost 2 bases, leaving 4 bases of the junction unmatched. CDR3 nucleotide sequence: TGTGCCAGTAGTATATTGGGCGGGGGCTCCTACAATGAGCAGTTCTTC. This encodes CASSILGGGSYNEQFF.